Below are 8 T cell receptor beta chains sequenced from a single sample in a study of memory B cells and T cells in multiple sclerosis. No antigen has been identified for these receptors. Produced via immunoSEQ multiplex PCR; TCRdb's table is partial and in-frame only. The sample carries fewer than 40,000 clones, more than 70% recorded once. CFSE-dim autoproliferating and CFSE-high non-proliferating T cells from unstimulated culture were sequenced separately. Replicate wells were pooled after six to eight days of stimulus-free culture of 5x10^7 CFSE-labeled PBMCs. Sequenced input: PBMCs from blood kept in culture. Receptor source: a human donor with multiple sclerosis.

The rearrangement joins TRBV10-1 to TRBJ2-7; D is possibly TRBD1 (5 bases). The CDR3 contains 12 residues. The germline gives CDR1 WNHNN, CDR2 SYGVQD (reference sequence). V lost 2 bases, J lost 5 bases, and 7 bases lay in between. The CDR3 DNA reads as TGCGCCAGCAGTGAGGACAGAAACGAGCAGTACTTC. Its protein is CASSEDRNEQYF.

V is TRBV2 and J is TRBJ1-6; the match to TRBD1 covers 8 bases. The length of the CDR3 is 15 residues. Germline V gene sequence: CDR1 SNHLY, CDR2 FYNNEI. The ends lost 4 bases at V and 7 bases at J; junction bases unmatched: 6. CDR3 in amino acids: CASSALDRVNSPLHF. In nucleotides, the CDR3 is TGTGCCAGCAGTGCTCTGGACAGGGTGAATTCACCCCTCCACTTT. Full variable domain (remainder filled in from reference TRBV2 and TRBJ1-6): EPEVTQTPSHQVTQMGQEVILRCVPISNHLYFYWYRQILGQKVEFLVSFYNNEISEKSEIFDDQFSVERPDGSNFTLKIRSTKLEDSAMYFCASSALDRVNSPLHFGNGTRLTVT.

The V and J genes are TRBV6-5 and TRBJ1-1; 8 nucleotides match TRBD1. The germline CDR1 and CDR2 sequences are MNHEY and SVGAGI. The CDR3 has 16 residues. V lost 0 bases, J lost 0 bases, and 3 bases stayed unmatched. The CDR3 is CASSYSWGQVNTEAFF. DNA of the CDR3: TGTGCCAGCAGTTACTCGTGGGGACAGGTGAACACTGAAGCTTTCTTT.

This clone was counted a few times. The chain carries TRBV19 and TRBJ1-4, with TRBD1 as a possible D gene (5 bases). The ends were cut back, 1 base at V and 0 bases at J, with 12 bases in the middle. CDR1 and CDR2 (germline): LNHDA, SQIVND (reference sequence). The CDR3 runs 17 residues. This CDR3 is CASSIGRTTATNEKLFF. In DNA form, the CDR3 reads TGTGCCAGTAGTATAGGGAGGACAACAGCAACTAATGAAAAACTGTTTTTT.

This chain uses TRBV5-4 with TRBJ1-5; D gene unclear. Per germline, CDR1 SGHNT and CDR2 YYREEE (reference sequence). Trimming pared 9 bases from V and 2 bases from J, leaving 9 bases between. The CDR3 totals 12 residues. CDR3 loop: CATSDGNQPQHF. The CDR3 DNA is TGTGCCACTTCGGACGGCAATCAGCCCCAGCATTTT.

J is TRBJ2-3 and V is TRBV6-5; D is perhaps TRBD2 (5 bases). The germline V gene encodes CDR1 MNHEY and CDR2 SVGAGI. This CDR3 has 14 residues. V lost 6 bases to trimming and J lost 6 bases, with 16 bases between them. CDR3 in amino acids: CASRGGPPGDTQYF. CDR3 DNA: TGTGCCAGCAGGGGTGGGCCCCCGGGGGATACGCAGTATTTT.

This clone was observed once. The rearrangement uses TRBV2 and TRBJ2-7; 8 bases fit TRBD2. The junction had 10 bases not matched to a gene; V was cut back by 6 bases and J by 3 bases. In germline, CDR1 is SNHLY, CDR2 FYNNEI. The CDR3 runs 15 residues. The CDR3 here is CASSGGREAHYEQYF. The CDR3 DNA follows: TGTGCCAGCAGCGGCGGGCGGGAGGCTCACTACGAGCAGTACTTC.

The genes are TRBV19 and TRBJ2-7; D possibly corresponds to TRBD2 (6 bases). Per the germline V gene, CDR1 is LNHDA and CDR2 is SQIVND (reference sequence). V lost 5 bases and J lost 5, with 16 bases in between. The CDR3 has 14 amino acids. Here the CDR3 DNA reads TGTGCCAGTAGTCCCCGGAGGAGGGACCACGAGCAGTACTTC. Encoded protein: CASSPRRRDHEQYF.